The clone carrying this T cell receptor beta chain was seen ten or more times. Time point defined: newly diagnosed GD, antithyroid drugs for less than 3 months. PBMC-extracted RNA yielded the TCR library. These data are taken from a study of regulatory T cells in long-lasting Graves disease. Arm-PCR of CDR3 regions with iRepertoire HTBI primers generated TCR beta libraries. TCRdb re-called the multiplex PCR reads with MiXCR, one entry per CDR3 protein. The table has 350,000 to 550,000 distinct CDR3 sequences, 12% to 15% seen once. Germline values: CDR1 MNHNS, CDR2 SASEGT. CDR3 length equals 15 residues. Trimming took 4 bases from V and 4 from J; bases not matched to a gene: 8. These data also formed part of another study, on T cells in Graves' hyperthyroidism and ophthalmopathy.

Sequenced material: peripheral blood mononuclear cells (PBMCs), taken at new diagnosis, from a patient treated with antithyroid drugs. This TCR was recovered from a woman between 45 and 60 years old with Graves disease. The rearrangement uses TRBV6-1 and TRBJ2-5, with TRBD2 matching over 8 bases. The CDR3 DNA sequence: TGTGCCAGCAGTGCCCGGGAGGGGCCGACAGAGACCCAGTACTTC. Protein sequence: CASSAREGPTETQYF.